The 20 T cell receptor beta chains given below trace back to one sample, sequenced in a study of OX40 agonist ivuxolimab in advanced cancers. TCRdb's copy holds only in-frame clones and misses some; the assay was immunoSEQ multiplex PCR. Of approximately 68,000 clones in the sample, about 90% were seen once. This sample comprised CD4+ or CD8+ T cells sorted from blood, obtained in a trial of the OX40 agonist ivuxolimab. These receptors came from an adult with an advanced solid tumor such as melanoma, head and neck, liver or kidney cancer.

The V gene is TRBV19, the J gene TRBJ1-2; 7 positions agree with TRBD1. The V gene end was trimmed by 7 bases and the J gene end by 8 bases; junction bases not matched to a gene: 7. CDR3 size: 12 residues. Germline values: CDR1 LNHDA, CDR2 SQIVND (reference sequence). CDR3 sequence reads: CASNYRGGGYTF. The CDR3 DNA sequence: TGTGCCAGTAACTACAGGGGAGGAGGCTACACCTTC.

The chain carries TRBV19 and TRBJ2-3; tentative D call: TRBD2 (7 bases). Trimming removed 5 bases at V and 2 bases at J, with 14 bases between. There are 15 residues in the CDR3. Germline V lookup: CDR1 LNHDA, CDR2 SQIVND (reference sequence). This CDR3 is CASSWRGGFTDTQYF. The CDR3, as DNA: TGTGCCAGTAGTTGGAGGGGGGGGTTCACAGATACGCAGTATTTT.

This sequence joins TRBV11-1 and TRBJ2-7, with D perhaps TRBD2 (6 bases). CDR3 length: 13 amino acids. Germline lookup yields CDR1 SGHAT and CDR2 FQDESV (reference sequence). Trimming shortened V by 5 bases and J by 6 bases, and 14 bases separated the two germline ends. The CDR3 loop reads CASSQDRRGEQYF. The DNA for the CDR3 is TGTGCCAGCAGCCAAGACCGGAGGGGCGAGCAGTACTTC.

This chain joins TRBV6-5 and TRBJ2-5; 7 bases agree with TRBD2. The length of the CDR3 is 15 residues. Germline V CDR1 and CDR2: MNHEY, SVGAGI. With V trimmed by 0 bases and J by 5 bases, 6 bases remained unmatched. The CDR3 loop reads CASSYSAGVRETQYF. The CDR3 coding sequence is TGTGCCAGCAGTTACTCTGCGGGAGTAAGGGAGACCCAGTACTTC.

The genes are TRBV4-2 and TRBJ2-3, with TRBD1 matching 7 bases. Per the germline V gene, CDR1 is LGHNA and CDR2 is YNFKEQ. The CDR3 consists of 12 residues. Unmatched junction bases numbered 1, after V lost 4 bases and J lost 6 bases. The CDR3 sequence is CASSPQGDTQYF. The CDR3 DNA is TGTGCCAGCAGCCCACAGGGGGATACGCAGTATTTT.

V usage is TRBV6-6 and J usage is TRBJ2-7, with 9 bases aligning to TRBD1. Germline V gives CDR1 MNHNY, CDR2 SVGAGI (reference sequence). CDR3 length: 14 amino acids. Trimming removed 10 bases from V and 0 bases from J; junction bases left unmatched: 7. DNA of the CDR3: TGTGCCACCATGGGACAGGGCATCTCCTACGAGCAGTACTTC. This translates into CATMGQGISYEQYF.

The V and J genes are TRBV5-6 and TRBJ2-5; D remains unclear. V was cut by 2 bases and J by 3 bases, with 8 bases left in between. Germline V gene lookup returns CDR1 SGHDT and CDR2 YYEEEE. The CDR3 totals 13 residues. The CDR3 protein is CASSLGRKETQYF. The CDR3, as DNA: TGTGCCAGCAGCTTAGGAAGGAAAGAGACCCAGTACTTC.

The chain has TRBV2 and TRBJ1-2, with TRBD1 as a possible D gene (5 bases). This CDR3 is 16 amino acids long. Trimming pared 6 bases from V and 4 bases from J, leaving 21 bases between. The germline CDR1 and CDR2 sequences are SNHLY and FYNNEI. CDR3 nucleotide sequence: TGTGCCAGCAGCCTAATGGGGGGAGAGGGAATCTATGGCTACACCTTC. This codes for CASSLMGGEGIYGYTF.

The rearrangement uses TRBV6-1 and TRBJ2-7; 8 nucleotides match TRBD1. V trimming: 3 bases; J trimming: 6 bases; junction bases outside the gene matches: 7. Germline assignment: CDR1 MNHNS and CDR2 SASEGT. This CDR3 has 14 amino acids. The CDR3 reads CASSDRTGNREQYF. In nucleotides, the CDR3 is TGTGCCAGCAGTGACAGGACAGGGAACCGCGAGCAGTACTTC.

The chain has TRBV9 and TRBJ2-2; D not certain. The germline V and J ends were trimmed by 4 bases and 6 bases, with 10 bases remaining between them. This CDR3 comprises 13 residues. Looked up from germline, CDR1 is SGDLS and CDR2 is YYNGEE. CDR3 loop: CASSSDGSGELFF. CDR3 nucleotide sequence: TGTGCCAGCAGCTCAGACGGGTCCGGGGAGCTGTTTTTT.

The CDR3 bases are TGTGCCAGCAGTTACTCCGGAGAGACGGGAGCTTTCTTT. It codes for CASSYSGETGAFF. This sequence joins TRBV28 and TRBJ1-1; D is uncertain. Trimming stripped 4 bases from V and 10 bases from J, with 16 bases between. The germline gives CDR1 MDHEN, CDR2 SYDVKM. The CDR3 loop spans 13 amino acids.

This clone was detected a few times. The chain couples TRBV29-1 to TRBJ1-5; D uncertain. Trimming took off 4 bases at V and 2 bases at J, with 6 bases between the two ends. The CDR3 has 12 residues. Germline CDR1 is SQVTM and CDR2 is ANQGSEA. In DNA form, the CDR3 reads TGCAGCGTTGTGGACGGCAATCAGCCCCAGCATTTT. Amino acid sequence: CSVVDGNQPQHF.

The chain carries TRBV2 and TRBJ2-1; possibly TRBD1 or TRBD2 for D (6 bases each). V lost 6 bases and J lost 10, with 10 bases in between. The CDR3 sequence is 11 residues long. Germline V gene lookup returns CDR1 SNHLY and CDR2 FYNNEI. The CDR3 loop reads CASRQGGEQFF. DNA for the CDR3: TGTGCCAGCAGACAGGGAGGAGAGCAGTTCTTC. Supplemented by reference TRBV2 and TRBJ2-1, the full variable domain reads EPEVTQTPSHQVTQMGQEVILRCVPISNHLYFYWYRQILGQKVEFLVSFYNNEISEKSEIFDDQFSVERPDGSNFTLKIRSTKLEDSAMYFCASRQGGEQFFGPGTRLTVL.

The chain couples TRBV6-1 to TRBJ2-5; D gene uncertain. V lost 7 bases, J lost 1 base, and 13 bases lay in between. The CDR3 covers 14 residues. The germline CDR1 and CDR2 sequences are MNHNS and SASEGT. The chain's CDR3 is CASNLEPTQETQYF. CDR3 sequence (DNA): TGTGCCAGCAACCTAGAACCAACCCAAGAGACCCAGTACTTC.

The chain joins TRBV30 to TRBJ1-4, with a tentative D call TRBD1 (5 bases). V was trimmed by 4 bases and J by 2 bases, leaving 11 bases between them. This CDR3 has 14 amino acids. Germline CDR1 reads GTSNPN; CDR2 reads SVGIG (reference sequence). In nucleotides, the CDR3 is TGTGCCTGGAACCATGGGGGGACTAATGAAAAACTGTTTTTT. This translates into CAWNHGGTNEKLFF.

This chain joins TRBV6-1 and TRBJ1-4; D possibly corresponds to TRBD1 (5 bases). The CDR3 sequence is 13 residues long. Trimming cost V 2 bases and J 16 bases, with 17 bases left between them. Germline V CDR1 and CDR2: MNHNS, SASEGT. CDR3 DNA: TGTGCCAGCAGTGAAAGAAGTAGGGGACTTCAGTTTTTT. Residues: CASSERSRGLQFF.

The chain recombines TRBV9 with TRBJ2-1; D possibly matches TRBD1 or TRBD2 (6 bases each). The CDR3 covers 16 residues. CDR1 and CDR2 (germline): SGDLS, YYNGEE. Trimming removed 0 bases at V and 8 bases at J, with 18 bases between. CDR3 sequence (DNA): TGTGCCAGCAGCGTAGATGGAGGGGGGCTAGTCGATGAGCAGTTCTTC. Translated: CASSVDGGGLVDEQFF.

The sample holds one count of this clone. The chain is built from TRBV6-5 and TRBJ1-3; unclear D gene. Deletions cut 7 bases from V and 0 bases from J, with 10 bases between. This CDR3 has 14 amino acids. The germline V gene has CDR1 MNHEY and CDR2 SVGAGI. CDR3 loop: CASKYGNSGNTIYF. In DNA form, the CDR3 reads TGTGCCAGCAAGTACGGGAACTCTGGAAACACCATATATTTT.

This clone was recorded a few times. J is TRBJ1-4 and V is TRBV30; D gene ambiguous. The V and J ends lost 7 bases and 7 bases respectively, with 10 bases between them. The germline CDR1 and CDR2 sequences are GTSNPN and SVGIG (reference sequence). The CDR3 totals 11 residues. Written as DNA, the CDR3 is TGTGCCTCCCGGGATCGTGAAAAACTGTTTTTT. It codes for CASRDREKLFF.

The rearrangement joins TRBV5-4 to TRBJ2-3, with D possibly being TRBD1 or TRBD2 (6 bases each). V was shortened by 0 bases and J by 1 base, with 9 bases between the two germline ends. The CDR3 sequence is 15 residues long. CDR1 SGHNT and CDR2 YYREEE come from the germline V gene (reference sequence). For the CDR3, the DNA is TGTGCCAGCAGCTTGGGGGGGGCCCGCACAGATACGCAGTATTTT. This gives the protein CASSLGGARTDTQYF.